Listed here are 27 T cell receptor beta chains from one sample, sequenced in a study of blood T cells in healthy people across ages (dated by TCRdb to the mid-2010s). To prepare the library, 5' RACE was applied. The sequencer listed for this sample is Illumina HiSeq 2500. A second PCR of roughly 7 to 12 cycles was performed with a sample-barcoded 5' primer and a J-beta primer mix. Clones were called with MiXCR by TCRdb after fastp trimmed the public reads at Q25, and only in-frame beta chains were retained. Entries that share a CDR3 protein sequence are merged under the most common genes and DNA. The sample table records 800,000 to 950,000 distinct CDR3 sequences; roughly 34% of these occur just once. The ten largest clones represent around 13% of the sample. Sequenced: blood. The receptors were sampled from a man aged 18-30 years in good health.

This clonotype was seen a handful of times. The chain is built from TRBV6-2 or TRBV6-3 and TRBJ2-1; D uncertain. This CDR3 has 15 residues. Trimming stripped 5 bases from V and 7 bases from J, with 18 bases between. Germline V CDR1 and CDR2: MNHEY, SVGEGT. The CDR3 sequence: CASSDGPPLGNEQFF. CDR3 nucleotide sequence: TGTGCCAGCAGTGACGGCCCGCCCCTGGGAAATGAGCAGTTCTTC.

This chain connects TRBV6-2 or TRBV6-3 to TRBJ2-7; D is ambiguous. Between the trimmed V and J ends, which lost 3 bases and 4 bases, there was a span of 13 bases. The length of the CDR3 is 14 residues. CDR1 and CDR2 from the germline V gene are MNHEY and SVGEGT. The DNA of the CDR3 is TGTGCCAGCAGTTATACCCAAGGGTCTTACGAGCAGTACTTC. Protein product: CASSYTQGSYEQYF.

The chain links TRBV7-9 to TRBJ2-3, with 10 bases lining up with TRBD2. Germline V lookup: CDR1 SEHNR, CDR2 FQNEAQ (reference sequence). The ends lost 4 bases at V and 0 bases at J; junction bases unmatched: 4. There are 16 residues in the CDR3. The CDR3 region is CASSWGLASSTDTQYF. DNA of the CDR3: TGTGCCAGCAGCTGGGGACTAGCGAGTAGCACAGATACGCAGTATTTT.

Comments on this clonotype: A junction boundary mismatches the germline segment, possibly from a read error. V and J are TRBV10-3 and TRBJ2-3, with 12 bases identical to TRBD2. CDR1 ENHRY and CDR2 SYGVKD come from the germline V gene. The CDR3 has 19 residues. CDR3: CAVSDMRASGGASLDTQYF. The CDR3 DNA reads TGTGCCGTCAGTGACATGAGGGCTAGCGGGGGGGCAAGTCTAGATACGCAGTATTTT.

This clonotype showed up just a few times. The chain recombines TRBV29-1 with TRBJ2-5; tentative D call: TRBD1 (6 bases). Trimming removed 1 base at V and 1 base at J, with 16 bases between. Germline V gene lookup returns CDR1 SQVTM and CDR2 ANQGSEA. This CDR3 has 16 amino acids. CDR3 bases: TGCAGCGTTGAAGGGACAGCATCAACCCGCCAAGAGACCCAGTACTTC. Translating gives CSVEGTASTRQETQYF. Supplemented by reference TRBV29-1 and TRBJ2-5, the full variable domain reads SAVISQKPSRDICQRGTSLTIQCQVDSQVTMMFWYRQQPGQSLTLIATANQGSEATYESGFVIDKFPISRPNLTFSTLTVSNMSPEDSSIYLCSVEGTASTRQETQYFGPGTRLLVL.

V usage is TRBV28 and J usage is TRBJ1-5; D is ambiguous. V lost 5 bases to trimming and J lost 0 bases, with 11 bases between them. This CDR3 has 15 amino acids. Per the germline V gene, CDR1 is MDHEN and CDR2 is SYDVKM. The CDR3 region is CASSPRDYSNQPQHF. CDR3 nucleotide sequence: TGTGCCAGCAGTCCTAGGGATTATAGCAATCAGCCCCAGCATTTT.

This clonotype showed up just a few times. V is TRBV6-2 or TRBV6-3 and J is TRBJ2-5, with TRBD1 identical over 8 bases. This CDR3 comprises 15 residues. Germline V CDR1 and CDR2: MNHEY, SVGEGT. J gave up 2 bases and V 7 bases, and 9 bases lay outside the gene matches. The CDR3 nucleotides read TGTGCCAGCAACGGCAGGGGGCAGCTTCAAGAGACCCAGTACTTC. The encoded protein is CASNGRGQLQETQYF.

This clonotype was counted at least ten times. The CDR3 here is CASSYSGSDTQYF. The CDR3 DNA reads TGTGCCAGCAGTTACTCTGGTTCAGATACGCAGTATTTT. The V call is TRBV6-5, the J call TRBJ2-3; D is undetermined. Per germline, CDR1 MNHEY and CDR2 SVGAGI. The CDR3 contains 13 residues. Deletions cut 0 bases from V and 4 bases from J, with 5 bases between.

In this sample, this clonotype turned up a few times. This chain uses TRBV7-2 with TRBJ1-2; 8 bases are shared with TRBD1. The CDR3 has 18 amino acids. J gave up 5 bases and V 6 bases, and 20 bases lay outside the gene matches. Germline V gene sequence: CDR1 SGHTA, CDR2 FQGNSA. Here the CDR3 reads CASSDLRRARGLGYGYTF. The CDR3 nucleotides are TGTGCCAGCAGTGATTTAAGACGGGCCAGGGGGCTCGGGTATGGCTACACCTTC.

The chain links TRBV15 to TRBJ2-1; D is perhaps TRBD2 (6 bases). TRBJ2-7 explains the end of the DNA better; the J call may be wrong. The germline CDR1 and CDR2 sequences are LNHNV and YYDKDF (reference sequence). This CDR3 has 15 amino acids. The CDR3 DNA sequence: TGTGCCACCAGCAGAGATGGAGGGCGTCGCAATGAGCAGTACTTC. This codes for CATSRDGGRRNEQYF.

This sequence joins TRBV20-1 and TRBJ1-4; D possibly corresponds to TRBD1 (6 bases). The CDR3 runs to 16 residues. Germline CDR1 and CDR2: DFQATT and SNEGSKA (reference sequence). Trimming pared 3 bases from V and 7 bases from J, leaving 21 bases between. The CDR3 DNA follows: TGCAGTGCTAGGCGTCAGGGGTGGGCAGGCGGTGAAAAACTGTTTTTT. It specifies CSARRQGWAGGEKLFF.

This rearrangement joins TRBV10-3 to TRBJ2-3; TRBD1 matches 7 bases. In germline, CDR1 is ENHRY, CDR2 SYGVKD. J gave up 6 bases and V 2 bases, and 8 bases lay outside the gene matches. The CDR3 is made up of 15 amino acids. CDR3 amino acids: CAISEATGIKDTQYF. The CDR3 nucleotides read TGTGCCATCAGTGAGGCGACAGGGATCAAGGATACGCAGTATTTT.

This clonotype was recorded many times. V gene TRBV10-3 combines with J gene TRBJ2-3; 10 bases align to TRBD2. The CDR3 sequence is 16 residues long. The ends lost 2 bases at V and 2 bases at J; junction bases unmatched: 4. The germline V gene encodes CDR1 ENHRY and CDR2 SYGVKD. The CDR3 spells CAISEGSGGPTDTQYF. CDR3 sequence (DNA): TGTGCCATCAGTGAGGGTAGCGGGGGGCCCACAGATACGCAGTATTTT.

The rearrangement links TRBV7-6 to TRBJ2-5; no definite D call. CDR3 length equals 14 residues. The ends were cut back, 1 base at V and 11 bases at J, with 17 bases in the middle. Germline V gene lookup returns CDR1 SGHVS and CDR2 FNYEAQ. The DNA for the CDR3 is TGTGCCAGCAGCTTAGGCAACCTTGCTAATGAGCAGTACTTC. Translating it yields CASSLGNLANEQYF.

The V call is TRBV7-9, the J call TRBJ2-5, with TRBD2 matching over 9 bases. The germline V gene has CDR1 SEHNR and CDR2 FQNEAQ (reference sequence). CDR3 length: 15 amino acids. Trimming removed 7 bases from V and 11 bases from J; junction bases left unmatched: 17. The CDR3 DNA reads TGTGCCAGCACCGATGAGGGCGGGGGGGACAATGAGCAGTACTTC. Amino acid sequence: CASTDEGGGDNEQYF.

This clonotype was observed once. The rearrangement joins TRBV20-1 to TRBJ2-1; 8 bases agree with TRBD2. V shed 3 bases, J shed 0 bases, and the junction held 7 bases outside the gene matches. Germline lookup yields CDR1 DFQATT and CDR2 SNEGSKA (reference sequence). The CDR3 extends over 16 amino acids. CDR3 nucleotide sequence: TGCAGTGCTAGCTTACCGGGGGGGAGCTCCTACAATGAGCAGTTCTTC. It codes for CSASLPGGSSYNEQFF.

This clonotype has only a few counts. The chain employs TRBV12-3 or TRBV12-4 and TRBJ1-3, with a weak D call TRBD1 (6 bases). V lost 6 bases and J lost 2, with 20 bases in between. The CDR3 is 17 amino acids. The CDR3 reads CASSPVGTPRAGNTIYF. As DNA, the CDR3 is TGTGCCAGCAGCCCCGTCGGGACACCGAGAGCTGGAAACACCATATATTTT.

On this clonotype: A clone one base away is much larger, so this may be a read error. The CDR3, as DNA: TGCGCCAGCAGCCAACTAGTCAATGAGCAGTACTTC. It is translated as CASSQLVNEQYF. This chain links TRBV5-1 with TRBJ2-7; D might be TRBD2 (5 bases). V lost 4 bases and J 7 bases, leaving 12 bases between the germline ends. Germline lookup yields CDR1 SGHRS and CDR2 YFSETQ. The CDR3 runs to 12 residues.

This clonotype has only a few counts. J is TRBJ2-1 and V is TRBV9, with D possibly called TRBD1 or TRBD2 (5 bases each). Germline CDR1 reads SGDLS; CDR2 reads YYNGEE. There are 15 residues in the CDR3. Trimming took 3 bases from V and 4 from J, leaving 14 bases between them. CDR3 DNA: TGTGCCAGCAGCGCAGAGGGGCAAGGTTACAATGAGCAGTTCTTC. Amino acids: CASSAEGQGYNEQFF.

This clonotype has only a few counts. J is TRBJ2-1 and V is TRBV5-1; tentatively, D is TRBD1 (5 bases). V lost 2 bases to trimming and J lost 5 bases, with 14 bases between them. From germline, CDR1 is SGHRS and CDR2 YFSETQ. The CDR3 length is 15 residues. The CDR3 region has the DNA TGCGCCAGCAGCTTTATGGTGACAGAAAACAATGAGCAGTTCTTC. It codes for CASSFMVTENNEQFF.

This clonotype was detected ten times or more. The V gene is TRBV29-1, the J gene TRBJ1-2; D is unclear. In germline, CDR1 is SQVTM, CDR2 ANQGSEA. The CDR3 is 12 residues long. The V gene lost 4 bases and the J gene lost 0 bases, with 6 bases spanning the gap. The CDR3 DNA follows: TGCAGCGTTGTGGGATCTAACTATGGCTACACCTTC. This sequence encodes CSVVGSNYGYTF.

The V gene is TRBV19, the J gene TRBJ2-4, with 8 bases fitting TRBD1. The DNA end is more similar to TRBJ2-7, so the J call may be wrong. Germline V gene data show CDR1 as LNHDA and CDR2 as SQIVND (reference sequence). CDR3 size: 15 residues. The CDR3 nucleotides read TGTGCCAGTAGTAATATTCAGGGGGCTGAATACGAGCAGTACTTC. Translating it yields CASSNIQGAEYEQYF.

The chain is built from TRBV12-3 or TRBV12-4 and TRBJ1-1; unclear D gene. Trimming cost V 8 bases and J 1 base, with 14 bases left between them. The CDR3 spans 14 residues. CDR3 nucleotide sequence: TGTGCCAGCGGTCAAGGGCACTCGAACACTGAAGCTTTCTTT. It codes for CASGQGHSNTEAFF.

This chain uses TRBV18 with TRBJ2-5; D is unclear. V gave up 0 bases and J gave up 11 bases, with 16 bases separating them. This CDR3 has 14 amino acids. Germline CDR1 reads KGHSH; CDR2 reads LQKENI. For the CDR3, the DNA is TGTGCCAGCTCACCACCGAACACAGCCAATGAGCAGTACTTC. This gives the protein CASSPPNTANEQYF. The variable domain in full, with the rest retrieved from reference TRBV18 and TRBJ2-5, is NAGVMQNPRHLVRRRGQEARLRCSPMKGHSHVYWYRQLPEEGLKFMVYLQKENIIDESGMPKERFSAEFPKEGPSILRIQQVVRGDSAAYFCASSPPNTANEQYFGPGTRLLVL.

The chain recombines TRBV7-2 with TRBJ1-6; 7 bases fit TRBD1. The germline CDR1 and CDR2 sequences are SGHTA and FQGNSA. The CDR3 is 15 amino acids. V lost 5 bases to trimming and J lost 12 bases; unmatched junction nucleotides: 13. This CDR3 reads CASSPRTVAGGPLHF. As DNA, the CDR3 is TGTGCCAGCAGCCCAAGGACAGTAGCAGGGGGACCCCTCCACTTT.

This clonotype has only one observation. The V gene is TRBV4-3, the J gene TRBJ1-4, with D unresolved. This CDR3 is built from 14 residues. Germline CDR1 is LGHNA and CDR2 is YSLEER. Trimming pared 1 base from V and 7 bases from J, leaving 10 bases between. Here the CDR3 reads CASSQGGTIEKLFF. The CDR3 nucleotides are TGCGCCAGCAGCCAAGGAGGTACAATTGAAAAACTGTTTTTT.

V is TRBV12-3 or TRBV12-4 and J is TRBJ2-5; 7 nucleotides line up with TRBD2. CDR3 size: 15 residues. Losses at the gene ends were 6 bases for V and 11 bases for J; bases not matched to a gene: 18. The CDR3 protein is CASSRLAPTYNEQYF. The CDR3 DNA sequence: TGTGCCAGCAGCCGACTAGCCCCAACCTACAATGAGCAGTACTTC.